The entry below describes one T cell receptor (beta chain). The antigen remains undetermined. A v3.0 immunoSEQ assay was performed at survey level. Sequencing used immunoSEQ multiplex PCR; TCRdb keeps in-frame clones, though not all of them. In the table there are roughly 38,000 clones, less than 85% of which are singletons. The sample originates from a study of long-term antiretroviral therapy in people with HIV. Study-level points and caveats: Post-ART diversity increased but stayed below transplant donor controls. Compared with controls, HIV repertoires showed narrower CDR3 length ranges.

Germline CDR1 is SGHNT and CDR2 is YENEEA. The CDR3 totals 12 residues. V lost 1 base and J lost 6, with 7 bases in between. The origin of this receptor is a man aged 30 to 39 with HIV. The gene calls are TRBV11-3 and TRBJ2-7; no definite D call. The sample in question was unsorted PBMCs, obtained 3.4 years after starting antiretroviral therapy. The CDR3 coding sequence is TGTGCCAGCAGCTTAGGGGCAGGCGAGCAGTACTTC. Its protein is CASSLGAGEQYF.